Listed below are T cell receptor beta chains from one sample, sequenced in a study of T cell repertoires in cytomegalovirus infection. No antigen is known for these receptors. TCRdb re-called the reads through MiXCR, storing one row per CDR3 protein. In the table there are about 890,000 distinct CDR3 sequences, approximately 33% of which are singletons. The material sequenced was cultured CD8+ T cells from PBMCs, taken from culture after CMV antigen stimulation. Receptor source: a human donor in good health (CMV status not recorded). Some clones in this sample may be carry-over from other donors' samples. The CDR3 runs from the conserved cysteine through the conserved F or W. A D gene is named only where the DNA matches it firmly. Part of the rows lack a size; the others show once, few, many or a class for expanded clones.

abundance: few; j_gene: TRBJ1-2; d_gene: .; v_gene: TRBV7-9; CDR3nt: TGTGCCAGCAGCAAAGACAGGAGGGGCTACACCTTC; CDR3aa: CASSKDRRGYTF
abundance: few; j_gene: TRBJ2-7; d_gene: .; v_gene: TRBV3-1; CDR3nt: TGTGCCAGCAGCCAAGCGGAAAGCAACTACGAGCAGTACTTC; CDR3aa: CASSQAESNYEQYF
abundance: .; j_gene: TRBJ1-5; d_gene: TRBD1; v_gene: TRBV29-1; CDR3nt: TGCAGCATACCCGGGACAGGGATCAATCAGCCCCAGCATTTT; CDR3aa: CSIPGTGINQPQHF
abundance: few; j_gene: TRBJ2-3; d_gene: .; v_gene: TRBV10-3; CDR3nt: TGTGCCATCAGCGGCGGGGACACAGATACGCAGTATTTT; CDR3aa: CAISGGDTDTQYF
abundance: few; j_gene: TRBJ1-1; d_gene: .; v_gene: TRBV6-1; CDR3nt: TGTGCCAGCGTACTGGAAGGGAGCACTGAAGCTTTCTTT; CDR3aa: CASVLEGSTEAFF
abundance: .; j_gene: TRBJ2-1; d_gene: TRBD2; v_gene: TRBV7-7; CDR3nt: TGTGCTAGCAGCAGGGGACTAGGCGACAATGAGCAGTTCTTC; CDR3aa: CASSRGLGDNEQFF
abundance: .; j_gene: TRBJ1-1; d_gene: TRBD1; v_gene: TRBV10-3; CDR3nt: TGTGCCATCACAATCAGGGACAGGGAACAGAAAGTGAATGCTGAAGCTTTCTTT; CDR3aa: CAITIRDREQKVNAEAFF
abundance: .; j_gene: TRBJ2-1; d_gene: TRBD2; v_gene: TRBV15; CDR3nt: TGTGCCACCAGCCCCCTCGTCACTAGCGGGGGGCCTTACAATGAGCAGTTCTTC; CDR3aa: CATSPLVTSGGPYNEQFF
abundance: few; j_gene: TRBJ1-2; d_gene: .; v_gene: TRBV6-1; CDR3nt: TGTGCCAGCAGTGCACCGGCTCGCGGGACGCTGCTTTCGGGCTACACCTTC; CDR3aa: CASSAPARGTLLSGYTF
abundance: .; j_gene: TRBJ2-7; d_gene: .; v_gene: TRBV7-9; CDR3nt: TGTGCCAGCAGCTTCTTTGGGCAGGGCTACGAGCAGTACTTC; CDR3aa: CASSFFGQGYEQYF
abundance: many; j_gene: TRBJ2-3; d_gene: .; v_gene: TRBV7-2; CDR3nt: TGTGCCAGCAGCCCCCCGGGTCGGGGGGATACGCAGTATTTT; CDR3aa: CASSPPGRGDTQYF
abundance: .; j_gene: TRBJ2-6; d_gene: .; v_gene: TRBV7-6; CDR3nt: TGTGTCAGCAGCTTAGGAGGTTCTGGGGCCAACGTCCTGACTTTC; CDR3aa: CVSSLGGSGANVLTF
abundance: few; j_gene: TRBJ2-5; d_gene: .; v_gene: TRBV27; CDR3nt: TGTGCCAGCCGTATCACGGGGGGCCGGGGAGAGACCCAGTACTTC; CDR3aa: CASRITGGRGETQYF
abundance: few; j_gene: TRBJ1-3; d_gene: .; v_gene: TRBV9; CDR3nt: TGTGCCAGCAGCACTTCCGGGACCTCTGGAAACACCATATATTTT; CDR3aa: CASSTSGTSGNTIYF
abundance: few; j_gene: TRBJ1-3; d_gene: .; v_gene: TRBV25-1; CDR3nt: TGTGCCAGCAGTGAACTGGAGGCCAGAAGCTCTGGAAACACCATATATTTT; CDR3aa: CASSELEARSSGNTIYF
abundance: few; j_gene: TRBJ2-1; d_gene: .; v_gene: TRBV4-3; CDR3nt: TGCGCCAGCAGCCCTCTGGGGGGGGGCCAATTGGTCCCCTACAATGAGCAGTTCTTC; CDR3aa: CASSPLGGGQLVPYNEQFF
abundance: .; j_gene: TRBJ1-5; d_gene: .; v_gene: TRBV7-2; CDR3nt: TGTGCCAGCAGCTTTAGAACAAGGGTGAATCAGCCCCAACATTTT; CDR3aa: CASSFRTRVNQPQHF
abundance: few; j_gene: TRBJ2-1; d_gene: .; v_gene: TRBV6-1; CDR3nt: TGTGCCAGCAGGGACAGAACCTACAATGAGCAGTTCTTC; CDR3aa: CASRDRTYNEQFF
abundance: .; j_gene: TRBJ2-1; d_gene: .; v_gene: TRBV15; CDR3nt: TGTGCCACCAGCAGAGGTTCGCAGGGCAATTACAATGAGCAGTTCTTC; CDR3aa: CATSRGSQGNYNEQFF
abundance: many; j_gene: TRBJ2-5; d_gene: .; v_gene: TRBV27; CDR3nt: TGTGCCAGCAGCCCATGGGGCGGGGAGACCCAGTACTTC; CDR3aa: CASSPWGGETQYF
abundance: many; j_gene: TRBJ2-5; d_gene: .; v_gene: TRBV7-6; CDR3nt: TGTGCCAGCAGCTTCAATGGTCAAGAGACCCAGTACTTC; CDR3aa: CASSFNGQETQYF
abundance: .; j_gene: TRBJ2-4; d_gene: .; v_gene: TRBV6-6; CDR3nt: TGTGCCAGCAGTTCCACAAAGGGGCGGGGCATTCAGTACTTC; CDR3aa: CASSSTKGRGIQYF
abundance: .; j_gene: TRBJ1-5; d_gene: .; v_gene: TRBV5-4; CDR3nt: TGTGCCAGCAGCCCCAGGCAGCCCCAGCATTTT; CDR3aa: CASSPRQPQHF
abundance: .; j_gene: TRBJ2-3; d_gene: .; v_gene: TRBV5-5; CDR3nt: TGTGCCAGCATCTCGGGGGCCACAGATACGCAGTATTTT; CDR3aa: CASISGATDTQYF
abundance: few; j_gene: TRBJ1-2; d_gene: TRBD1; v_gene: TRBV6-4; CDR3nt: TGTGCCAGCAGTGACTCTTGGTCCGGGACAGGGGACCAAAACTATGGCTACACCTTC; CDR3aa: CASSDSWSGTGDQNYGYTF
abundance: .; j_gene: TRBJ2-1; d_gene: .; v_gene: TRBV11-2; CDR3nt: TGTGCCAGCAGCTTAGGGGCCGGGACTCTCAATGAGCAGTTCTTC; CDR3aa: CASSLGAGTLNEQFF
abundance: many; j_gene: TRBJ2-7; d_gene: TRBD2; v_gene: TRBV7-6; CDR3nt: TGTGCCAGCAGCTTAGGAGCGGGGTCTTCCTACGAGCAGTACTTC; CDR3aa: CASSLGAGSSYEQYF
abundance: many; j_gene: TRBJ2-3; d_gene: TRBD1; v_gene: TRBV7-2; CDR3nt: TGTGCCAGCAGCTTAGAGGGGGCTTGGACAGATACGCAGTATTTT; CDR3aa: CASSLEGAWTDTQYF
abundance: few; j_gene: TRBJ2-1; d_gene: .; v_gene: TRBV7-9; CDR3nt: TGTGCCAGCAGCTTAGCCTTCGACAATGAGCAGTTCTTC; CDR3aa: CASSLAFDNEQFF
abundance: .; j_gene: TRBJ1-1; d_gene: .; v_gene: TRBV7-6; CDR3nt: TGTGCCAGCAGCTTAGGAGGGGGGGAAACTGAAGCTTTCTTT; CDR3aa: CASSLGGGETEAFF
abundance: .; j_gene: TRBJ2-3; d_gene: .; v_gene: TRBV11-3; CDR3nt: TGTGCCAGCAGCTTACAGGGATCGAGGGCAGATACGCAGTATTTT; CDR3aa: CASSLQGSRADTQYF
abundance: few; j_gene: TRBJ2-1; d_gene: TRBD2; v_gene: TRBV5-8; CDR3nt: TGTGCCCTACGGTGGGGGGGCAATGAGCAGTTCTTC; CDR3aa: CALRWGGNEQFF
abundance: .; j_gene: TRBJ2-1; d_gene: .; v_gene: TRBV5-5; CDR3nt: TGTGCCAGCAGCCTATCTAGCGCGGCATACAATGAGCAGTTCTTC; CDR3aa: CASSLSSAAYNEQFF
abundance: once; j_gene: TRBJ2-7; d_gene: .; v_gene: TRBV10-2; CDR3nt: TGCGCCAGCAGTGAGGGAATTAACGTGTACGAGCAGTACTTC; CDR3aa: CASSEGINVYEQYF
abundance: many; j_gene: TRBJ2-5; d_gene: .; v_gene: TRBV9; CDR3nt: TGTGCCAGCAGCGACGGAGGGGGGGACAGGCAAGAGACCCAGTACTTC; CDR3aa: CASSDGGGDRQETQYF
abundance: .; j_gene: TRBJ2-1; d_gene: TRBD1; v_gene: TRBV14; CDR3nt: TGTGCCAGCAGCCCTCGACAGGGCCGTAGGAATGAGCAGTTCTTC; CDR3aa: CASSPRQGRRNEQFF
abundance: .; j_gene: TRBJ2-7; d_gene: TRBD1; v_gene: TRBV12-3/TRBV12-4; CDR3nt: TGTGCCAGCAGAACCACCGGGACAGAGGGTAGCGAGCAGTACTTC; CDR3aa: CASRTTGTEGSEQYF
abundance: few; j_gene: TRBJ2-1; d_gene: TRBD1; v_gene: TRBV20-1; CDR3nt: TGCAGTGCTAGAGATACAGGGGGCTGGAATGAGCAGTTCTTC; CDR3aa: CSARDTGGWNEQFF
abundance: few; j_gene: TRBJ2-5; d_gene: .; v_gene: TRBV5-6; CDR3nt: TGTGCCAGCAGCCAATGGTCCCCCGCGGAGACCCAGTACTTC; CDR3aa: CASSQWSPAETQYF
abundance: .; j_gene: TRBJ2-1; d_gene: .; v_gene: TRBV27; CDR3nt: TGTGCCAGCAGTTTGCTAGGGTCCAATGAGCAGTTCTTC; CDR3aa: CASSLLGSNEQFF
abundance: .; j_gene: TRBJ2-1; d_gene: TRBD1; v_gene: TRBV20-1; CDR3nt: TGCAGTGCTAGAGGGACAGGAGTTTACAATGAGCAGTTCTTC; CDR3aa: CSARGTGVYNEQFF
abundance: many; j_gene: TRBJ2-5; d_gene: .; v_gene: TRBV7-8; CDR3nt: TGTGCCAGCAGCCCCCCACTAGGCGGTAAAGAGACCCAGTACTTC; CDR3aa: CASSPPLGGKETQYF
abundance: few; j_gene: TRBJ1-6; d_gene: .; v_gene: TRBV28; CDR3nt: TGTGCCAGCAGCCGGGGGGGGAGGGCCCTCCACTTT; CDR3aa: CASSRGGRALHF
abundance: .; j_gene: TRBJ2-5; d_gene: .; v_gene: TRBV6-2/TRBV6-3; CDR3nt: TGTGCCAGCACACACGCGGAGGCTCAGTACTTC; CDR3aa: CASTHAEAQYF
abundance: few; j_gene: TRBJ2-2; d_gene: TRBD2; v_gene: TRBV6-1; CDR3nt: TGTGCCAGCAGACCCCTAGCGGGGGGACCCGGGGAGCTGTTTTTT; CDR3aa: CASRPLAGGPGELFF
abundance: .; j_gene: TRBJ2-1; d_gene: .; v_gene: TRBV20-1; CDR3nt: TGCAGTGCTAGAGAAAGACGGATGGCCAATGAGCAGTTCTTC; CDR3aa: CSARERRMANEQFF
abundance: few; j_gene: TRBJ1-5; d_gene: .; v_gene: TRBV6-2/TRBV6-3; CDR3nt: TGTGCCAGCGAAACGAGGGGCAATCAGCCCCAGCATTTT; CDR3aa: CASETRGNQPQHF
abundance: few; j_gene: TRBJ1-1; d_gene: .; v_gene: TRBV4-3; CDR3nt: TGCGCCAGCAGCCAAGAGCGGGGTATCGCTGAAGCTTTCTTT; CDR3aa: CASSQERGIAEAFF
abundance: few; j_gene: TRBJ2-5; d_gene: .; v_gene: TRBV7-8; CDR3nt: TGTGCCAGCAGCTTTTCGAGTATGATAATTTGGGAGACCCAGTACTTC; CDR3aa: CASSFSSMIIWETQYF
abundance: few; j_gene: TRBJ1-2; d_gene: .; v_gene: TRBV27; CDR3nt: TGTGCCAGCAGTTTATCCAGAGACTTCTATGGCTACACCTTC; CDR3aa: CASSLSRDFYGYTF
abundance: .; j_gene: TRBJ2-1; d_gene: .; v_gene: TRBV7-8; CDR3nt: TGTGCCAGCAGCTGGGGCAGGGAATACAATGAGCAGTTCTTC; CDR3aa: CASSWGREYNEQFF
abundance: few; j_gene: TRBJ2-3; d_gene: .; v_gene: TRBV27; CDR3nt: TGTGCCAGCAGTGCCGTACCCTCCGGGGCAGATACGCAGTATTTT; CDR3aa: CASSAVPSGADTQYF
abundance: once; j_gene: TRBJ1-5; d_gene: .; v_gene: TRBV27; CDR3nt: TGTGTCAGCAGCAAGGCTTGGGGAAAAAGCAATCAGCCCCAGCATTTT; CDR3aa: CVSSKAWGKSNQPQHF
abundance: few; j_gene: TRBJ1-2; d_gene: TRBD1; v_gene: TRBV7-9; CDR3nt: TGTGCCAGCAGCCAGACCCTAGCTTTGGGACAGGGAATGCGTGGCTACACCTTC; CDR3aa: CASSQTLALGQGMRGYTF
abundance: .; j_gene: TRBJ2-2; d_gene: .; v_gene: TRBV14; CDR3nt: TGTGCCAGCAGCCCCCGGACGGATAACACCGGGGAGCTGTTTTTT; CDR3aa: CASSPRTDNTGELFF
abundance: many; j_gene: TRBJ1-5; d_gene: TRBD1; v_gene: TRBV7-6; CDR3nt: TGTGCCAGCAGCTTTGGGGACAGGGGCTTGGGCCAGCCCCAGCATTTT; CDR3aa: CASSFGDRGLGQPQHF
abundance: .; j_gene: TRBJ1-1; d_gene: TRBD1; v_gene: TRBV2; CDR3nt: TGTGCCAGCAGTGAAAAAGGGGGCCACACTGAAGCTTTCTTT; CDR3aa: CASSEKGGHTEAFF
abundance: .; j_gene: TRBJ1-1; d_gene: .; v_gene: TRBV15; CDR3nt: TGTGCCACCAGCAGAGCTGGGTGGAACACTGAAGCTTTCTTT; CDR3aa: CATSRAGWNTEAFF
abundance: .; j_gene: TRBJ1-2; d_gene: TRBD1; v_gene: TRBV27; CDR3nt: TGTGCCAGCAGACGGGACAGGGGTGCTGGCTACACCTTC; CDR3aa: CASRRDRGAGYTF